These 9 T cell receptor beta chains share one sample of origin, sequenced in a study of cytomegalovirus exposure and HLA in healthy donors. The assay was immunoSEQ multiplex PCR, and TCRdb's table has in-frame clones only and misses some. The sample yields some 84,000 clones, about nine tenths seen once. Sequencing was carried out using PBMCs. These TCRs come from a man aged 25-45 years in good health and CMV-seronegative.

This sequence joins TRBV9 and TRBJ2-5; 12 nucleotides agree with TRBD2. CDR3 length equals 16 residues. Germline lookup yields CDR1 SGDLS and CDR2 YYNGEE. The trim removed 0 bases at V and 7 bases at J, leaving 7 bases unmatched. The CDR3 bases are TGTGCCAGCAGCGTAGCGACTAGCGGGAGCCTGGGGACCCAGTACTTC. Its translation is CASSVATSGSLGTQYF.

The CDR3: CASSGQGGNNEQFF. The CDR3 DNA follows: TGTGCCAGCAGTGGACAGGGTGGGAACAATGAGCAGTTCTTC. The V and J genes are TRBV2 and TRBJ2-1; 7 bases fit TRBD1. In germline, CDR1 is SNHLY, CDR2 FYNNEI. The CDR3 runs to 14 residues. The V and J ends lost 4 bases and 5 bases, in that order; junction bases with no gene match: 5.

This clone was seen only once. V usage is TRBV7-8 and J usage is TRBJ2-1; the match to TRBD2 covers 8 bases. CDR1 is SGHVS, CDR2 FQNEAQ, per germline. The CDR3 runs to 15 residues. J gave up 5 bases and V 5 bases, and 8 bases lay outside the gene matches. Here the CDR3 reads CASSQSGSWDNEQFF. The CDR3 DNA is TGTGCCAGCAGCCAAAGCGGGAGTTGGGACAATGAGCAGTTCTTC.

This clone was seen just once. This chain uses TRBV6-1 with TRBJ1-5; TRBD1 aligns across 7 bases. After removal of 7 bases from V and 4 bases from J, the junction contained 4 bases not matched to a gene. The CDR3 is 13 residues long. Per germline, CDR1 MNHNS and CDR2 SASEGT. The CDR3 region is CASILQGNQPQHF. In DNA form, the CDR3 reads TGTGCCAGCATATTACAGGGGAATCAGCCCCAGCATTTT.

The chain joins TRBV29-1 to TRBJ1-1, with 7 bases identical to TRBD1. V shed 0 bases and J 7 bases; nucleotides not matched to a gene: 11. The CDR3 consists of 15 residues. Germline V lookup: CDR1 SQVTM, CDR2 ANQGSEA. The CDR3 spells CSVEDWSGGQGEAFF. In DNA form, the CDR3 reads TGCAGCGTTGAAGATTGGTCAGGGGGTCAGGGTGAAGCTTTCTTT.

The rearrangement links TRBV5-4 to TRBJ1-2; weak D call: TRBD1 (6 bases). CDR3 length: 14 amino acids. Germline V gene data show CDR1 as SGHNT and CDR2 as YYREEE (reference sequence). V lost 0 bases, J lost 3 bases, and 9 bases lay in between. Here the CDR3 reads CASSLADSYYGYTF. The CDR3 DNA follows: TGTGCCAGCAGCTTGGCGGACAGCTACTATGGCTACACCTTC.

The chain joins TRBV5-1 to TRBJ1-4; D unresolved. The CDR3 has 13 residues. Per the germline V gene, CDR1 is SGHRS and CDR2 is YFSETQ. V lost 4 bases and J lost 8, with 12 bases in between. DNA of the CDR3: TGCGCCAGCAGCGCCGAGCGGCGGGAAAAACTGTTTTTT. Protein sequence: CASSAERREKLFF.

The rearrangement joins TRBV7-2 to TRBJ2-3; D is uncertain. CDR3 size: 13 residues. Germline values: CDR1 SGHTA, CDR2 FQGNSA. V was shortened by 4 bases and J by 2 bases, with 7 bases between the two germline ends. In DNA form, the CDR3 reads TGTGCCAGCAGCTCCCCTTCCACAGATACGCAGTATTTT. This translates into CASSSPSTDTQYF.

The chain recombines TRBV30 with TRBJ1-3, with D perhaps TRBD1 (5 bases). The V gene lost 5 bases and the J gene lost 3 bases, with 20 bases spanning the gap. Germline V gene lookup returns CDR1 GTSNPN and CDR2 SVGIG (reference sequence). This CDR3 comprises 16 residues. The CDR3 sequence: CAWGRIKRGGGNTIYF. The DNA of the CDR3 is TGTGCCTGGGGAAGGATTAAAAGGGGCGGTGGAAACACCATATATTTT. Supplemented by reference TRBV30 and TRBJ1-3, the full variable domain reads SQTIHQWPATLVQPVGSPLSLECTVEGTSNPNLYWYRQAAGRGLQLLFYSVGIGQISSEVPQNLSASRPQDRQFILSSKKLLLSDSGFYLCAWGRIKRGGGNTIYFGEGSWLTVV.